Reported below is one TCR beta chain. The treatment denotes: oral pan-JAK inhibitor, 5-10 mg twice daily. This sample was taken from a study of CD8+ T cells in alopecia areata. Background on the study: By percentage of affected scalp area, the severity of treated patients was scored.

The authors extracted RNA and reverse transcribed it into cDNA as the sequencing template. Method: immunoSEQ multiplex PCR; TCRdb's copy keeps in-frame clones and lacks some. The table records 95,000 to 110,000 clones, about nine tenths of them present only once. Trimming left V 4 bases short and J 5 bases short, with 14 bases between. The CDR3 spans 13 residues. Germline V gene data show CDR1 as SQVTM and CDR2 as ANQGSEA. Sequencing used CD8+ T cells sorted from blood, obtained at approximately week 30, from a patient treated with tofacitinib. This TCR was recovered from a human donor with alopecia areata. The genes are TRBV29-1 and TRBJ1-1, with D possibly matching TRBD1 (6 bases). The CDR3 loop reads CSVVGGLGTEAFF. In DNA, the CDR3 is TGCAGCGTTGTTGGGGGGCTAGGGACTGAAGCTTTCTTT.